Listed below are T cell receptor beta chains from one sample, sequenced in a study of cytomegalovirus exposure and HLA in healthy donors. Method: immunoSEQ multiplex PCR; TCRdb's copy keeps in-frame clones and lacks some. The table has 150,000 to 200,000 clones, around 78% seen once. Sequencing was done on a sample of PBMCs. These receptors were taken from a woman aged 40 to 50 in good health and CMV-seronegative. Each CDR3 is given with its conserved first and last residue. A D gene is named only where the DNA matches it firmly. Clone size is not always given. Where it is, it says once, few, many or a class for expanded clones.

D gene: TRBD1; clone size: NA; J gene: TRBJ2-7; V gene: TRBV5-1; CDR3 DNA: TGCGCCAGCAGCTTGGGACCCGGGACAGGGGGCACGTACGAGCAGTACTTC; CDR3 protein: CASSLGPGTGGTYEQYF
D gene: NA; clone size: NA; J gene: TRBJ1-1; V gene: TRBV9; CDR3 DNA: TGTGCCAGCAGCGTTGGGGCCAGGGAGGATGGTACTGAAGCTTTCTTT; CDR3 protein: CASSVGAREDGTEAFF
D gene: TRBD2; clone size: NA; J gene: TRBJ2-5; V gene: TRBV7-9; CDR3 DNA: TGTGCCAGCTCCGGGACTAGTCTAGAGACCCAGTACTTC; CDR3 protein: CASSGTSLETQYF
D gene: TRBD1; clone size: NA; J gene: TRBJ1-1; V gene: TRBV30; CDR3 DNA: TGTGCCTGGAGTGTACAGGGGACCACTGAAGCTTTCTTT; CDR3 protein: CAWSVQGTTEAFF
D gene: TRBD2; clone size: NA; J gene: TRBJ2-5; V gene: TRBV28; CDR3 DNA: TGTGCCAGCAGTTTAGAGGCGGGAGGTCAAGAGACCCAGTACTTC; CDR3 protein: CASSLEAGGQETQYF
D gene: TRBD1; clone size: NA; J gene: TRBJ1-5; V gene: TRBV28; CDR3 DNA: TGTGCCAGCAGACGTATGGGACAGGGGAATCAGCCCCAGCATTTT; CDR3 protein: CASRRMGQGNQPQHF
D gene: TRBD2; clone size: NA; J gene: TRBJ2-4; V gene: TRBV5-1; CDR3 DNA: TGCGCCAGCTACCCCGGGACTAGCGGGGACATTCAGTACTTC; CDR3 protein: CASYPGTSGDIQYF
D gene: TRBD1; clone size: NA; J gene: TRBJ2-7; V gene: TRBV25-1; CDR3 DNA: TGTGCCAGCAGTGTCTACTCCGGGACAGATGAGCAGTACTTC; CDR3 protein: CASSVYSGTDEQYF
D gene: NA; clone size: NA; J gene: TRBJ2-7; V gene: TRBV2; CDR3 DNA: TGTGCCAGCGGGGGGAGCAGCTACGAGCAGTACTTC; CDR3 protein: CASGGSSYEQYF
D gene: TRBD2; clone size: once; J gene: TRBJ2-3; V gene: TRBV13; CDR3 DNA: TGTGCCAGCAGCTCTTCCGACCCCCTTAGCGGGAGTCGGGCAGATACGCAGTATTTT; CDR3 protein: CASSSSDPLSGSRADTQYF
D gene: NA; clone size: NA; J gene: TRBJ1-5; V gene: TRBV28; CDR3 DNA: TGTGCCAGCAGTATACCACAGGGCGGAGATCAGCCCCAGCATTTT; CDR3 protein: CASSIPQGGDQPQHF
D gene: TRBD2; clone size: NA; J gene: TRBJ2-7; V gene: TRBV7-2; CDR3 DNA: TGTGCCAGCAGCGCCCCGTGGGGCGGGAGTACGGCTTACGAGCAGTACTTC; CDR3 protein: CASSAPWGGSTAYEQYF
D gene: TRBD1; clone size: NA; J gene: TRBJ2-1; V gene: TRBV5-4; CDR3 DNA: TGTGCCAGCAGCCGGGACAGCAGTCTATACAATGAGCAGTTCTTC; CDR3 protein: CASSRDSSLYNEQFF
D gene: NA; clone size: NA; J gene: TRBJ2-1; V gene: TRBV9; CDR3 DNA: TGTGCCAGCAGCGTAGAACCCGTAGGGGAACACAATGAGCAGTTCTTC; CDR3 protein: CASSVEPVGEHNEQFF
D gene: TRBD1; clone size: few; J gene: TRBJ2-1; V gene: TRBV11-3; CDR3 DNA: TGTGCCAGCAGCTTGACGACAGGGTTTTTGGGATATCCCTACAATGAGCAGTTCTTC; CDR3 protein: CASSLTTGFLGYPYNEQFF
D gene: NA; clone size: NA; J gene: TRBJ1-4; V gene: TRBV6-1; CDR3 DNA: TGTGCCACGATTTTTGGGGGGGGCGGTAATGAAAAACTGTTTTTT; CDR3 protein: CATIFGGGGNEKLFF
D gene: TRBD1; clone size: NA; J gene: TRBJ1-1; V gene: TRBV19; CDR3 DNA: TGTGCCAGTAGTACTCAGGGGGAGGTGATTGAAGCTTTCTTT; CDR3 protein: CASSTQGEVIEAFF
D gene: NA; clone size: NA; J gene: TRBJ1-4; V gene: TRBV11-3; CDR3 DNA: TGTGCCAGCAGCACCCAACAGGGAGTTTCCAATGAAAAACTGTTTTTT; CDR3 protein: CASSTQQGVSNEKLFF
D gene: TRBD2; clone size: NA; J gene: TRBJ2-3; V gene: TRBV4-2; CDR3 DNA: TGTGCCAGCAGCCAGTCCGTTACTAGCGGGAAAACAGATACGCAGTATTTT; CDR3 protein: CASSQSVTSGKTDTQYF
D gene: TRBD1; clone size: NA; J gene: TRBJ1-2; V gene: TRBV5-6; CDR3 DNA: TGTGCCAGCAGCTCTAACAGGGGGCGCGGCTACACCTTC; CDR3 protein: CASSSNRGRGYTF
D gene: TRBD1; clone size: NA; J gene: TRBJ1-5; V gene: TRBV5-6; CDR3 DNA: TGTGCCAGCAGCCCCCTGACAGGGAGCAATCAGCCCCAGCATTTT; CDR3 protein: CASSPLTGSNQPQHF
D gene: NA; clone size: NA; J gene: TRBJ2-7; V gene: TRBV5-5; CDR3 DNA: TGTGCCAGCAGCCCCCACCGGGACATAGCCTACGAGCAGTACTTC; CDR3 protein: CASSPHRDIAYEQYF
D gene: TRBD2; clone size: NA; J gene: TRBJ2-1; V gene: TRBV5-1; CDR3 DNA: TGCGCCAGCAGCCCCGGCGGGACTAGCTCCTACAATGAGCAGTTCTTC; CDR3 protein: CASSPGGTSSYNEQFF
D gene: NA; clone size: NA; J gene: TRBJ2-2; V gene: TRBV7-3; CDR3 DNA: TGTGCCAGCAGCTTACCCGGGTTAGCCGGGGAGCTGTTTTTT; CDR3 protein: CASSLPGLAGELFF
D gene: NA; clone size: NA; J gene: TRBJ1-1; V gene: TRBV19; CDR3 DNA: TGTGCCAGTAGTAGGTTACCGGGGCTGACAGGCCACACTGAAGCTTTCTTT; CDR3 protein: CASSRLPGLTGHTEAFF
D gene: NA; clone size: NA; J gene: TRBJ1-1; V gene: TRBV30; CDR3 DNA: TGTGCCTGGAGTCGACAGGATAAAGCTTTCTTT; CDR3 protein: CAWSRQDKAFF
D gene: TRBD2; clone size: NA; J gene: TRBJ2-1; V gene: TRBV29-1; CDR3 DNA: TGCAGCGCTGGGACTAGCGGAAACAATGAGCAGTTCTTC; CDR3 protein: CSAGTSGNNEQFF
D gene: TRBD1; clone size: NA; J gene: TRBJ2-6; V gene: TRBV29-1; CDR3 DNA: TGCAGCGTTGAAGGGACAGGGGGCTCTGGGGCCAACGTCCTGACTTTC; CDR3 protein: CSVEGTGGSGANVLTF
D gene: TRBD2; clone size: NA; J gene: TRBJ2-1; V gene: TRBV7-3; CDR3 DNA: TGTGCCAGCAGGCCATGGGGGGACGGGAGGCCCCCTTCCTACAATGAGCAGTTCTTC; CDR3 protein: CASRPWGDGRPPSYNEQFF
D gene: TRBD2; clone size: NA; J gene: TRBJ2-3; V gene: TRBV28; CDR3 DNA: TGTGCCAGCAGTCCTCGGGAGGCGAAGTATTTT; CDR3 protein: CASSPREAKYF
D gene: NA; clone size: NA; J gene: TRBJ1-2; V gene: TRBV28; CDR3 DNA: TGTGCCAGCAGTCAAGGGGTTTATGGGGTCTATGGCTACACCTTC; CDR3 protein: CASSQGVYGVYGYTF
D gene: TRBD2; clone size: few; J gene: TRBJ2-2; V gene: TRBV10-3; CDR3 DNA: TGTGCCATCAGTGAGTCGAGGGGACTAGTTGGAACCGGGGAGCTGTTTTTT; CDR3 protein: CAISESRGLVGTGELFF
D gene: NA; clone size: NA; J gene: TRBJ1-2; V gene: TRBV7-9; CDR3 DNA: TGTGCCAGCAGCCCCGCCGGGATTTATGGCTACACCTTC; CDR3 protein: CASSPAGIYGYTF
D gene: NA; clone size: NA; J gene: TRBJ1-4; V gene: TRBV5-1; CDR3 DNA: TGCGCCAGCAGCCCCGACACCGGAAATGAAAAACTGTTTTTT; CDR3 protein: CASSPDTGNEKLFF
D gene: TRBD1; clone size: NA; J gene: TRBJ1-1; V gene: TRBV7-2; CDR3 DNA: TGTGCCAGCAGCTTAGGACAGGGGGCGGGGGGAGCTTTCTTT; CDR3 protein: CASSLGQGAGGAFF
D gene: NA; clone size: NA; J gene: TRBJ1-1; V gene: TRBV2; CDR3 DNA: TGTGCCAGCAGTCATCCCTTTGGGGGGGACACTGAAGCTTTCTTT; CDR3 protein: CASSHPFGGDTEAFF
D gene: NA; clone size: few; J gene: TRBJ2-3; V gene: TRBV30; CDR3 DNA: TGTGCCTGTTCATGGGAGCGCATGGGAGGAGATACGCAGTATTTT; CDR3 protein: CACSWERMGGDTQYF
D gene: TRBD2; clone size: NA; J gene: TRBJ2-3; V gene: TRBV2; CDR3 DNA: TGTGCCAGCAGTGGGGCGGGAGGGGGCACAGATACGCAGTATTTT; CDR3 protein: CASSGAGGGTDTQYF
D gene: TRBD1; clone size: NA; J gene: TRBJ1-2; V gene: TRBV6-5; CDR3 DNA: TGTGCCAGCAGCCTTACGACAGGGGGCGGTTCTGGCTACACCTTC; CDR3 protein: CASSLTTGGGSGYTF
D gene: NA; clone size: NA; J gene: TRBJ2-6; V gene: TRBV5-1; CDR3 DNA: TGCGCCAGCTTCCAAGGGAGTTTCTCTGGGGCCAACGTCCTGACTTTC; CDR3 protein: CASFQGSFSGANVLTF
D gene: TRBD1; clone size: NA; J gene: TRBJ1-1; V gene: TRBV7-3; CDR3 DNA: TGTGCCAGCAGCTTTCAGGGGGACACTGAAGCTTTCTTT; CDR3 protein: CASSFQGDTEAFF
D gene: TRBD1; clone size: NA; J gene: TRBJ1-2; V gene: TRBV19; CDR3 DNA: TGTGCCAGCCGGACAGGGGACTATGGCTACACCTTC; CDR3 protein: CASRTGDYGYTF
D gene: NA; clone size: NA; J gene: TRBJ2-5; V gene: TRBV5-1; CDR3 DNA: TGCGCCAGCAGCTTGGATTCGGGGAGCCTCCAAGAGACCCAGTACTTC; CDR3 protein: CASSLDSGSLQETQYF
D gene: TRBD1; clone size: NA; J gene: TRBJ1-3; V gene: TRBV11-3; CDR3 DNA: TGTGCCAGCAGCTCGACAGGGTGGGTGGACACCATATATTTT; CDR3 protein: CASSSTGWVDTIYF
D gene: NA; clone size: NA; J gene: TRBJ1-1; V gene: TRBV28; CDR3 DNA: TGTGCCAGCAGTTTGCGGTTGAGCACTGAAGCTTTCTTT; CDR3 protein: CASSLRLSTEAFF
D gene: TRBD1; clone size: NA; J gene: TRBJ1-4; V gene: TRBV28; CDR3 DNA: TGTGCCAGCCGGGGACAGCTCAATGAAAAACTGTTTTTT; CDR3 protein: CASRGQLNEKLFF